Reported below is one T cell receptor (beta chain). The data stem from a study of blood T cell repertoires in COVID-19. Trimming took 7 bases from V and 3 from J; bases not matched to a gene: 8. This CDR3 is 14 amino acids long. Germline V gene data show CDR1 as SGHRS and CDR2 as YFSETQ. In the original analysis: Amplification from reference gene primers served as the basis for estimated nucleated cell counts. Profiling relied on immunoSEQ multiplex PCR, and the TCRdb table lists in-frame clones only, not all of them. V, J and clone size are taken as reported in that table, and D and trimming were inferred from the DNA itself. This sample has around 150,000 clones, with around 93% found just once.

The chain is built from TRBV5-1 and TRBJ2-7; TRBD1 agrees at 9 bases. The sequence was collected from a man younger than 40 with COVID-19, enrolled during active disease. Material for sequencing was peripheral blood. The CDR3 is CASQPGQGFYEQYF. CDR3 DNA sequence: TGCGCCAGCCAACCGGGACAGGGCTTCTACGAGCAGTACTTC.